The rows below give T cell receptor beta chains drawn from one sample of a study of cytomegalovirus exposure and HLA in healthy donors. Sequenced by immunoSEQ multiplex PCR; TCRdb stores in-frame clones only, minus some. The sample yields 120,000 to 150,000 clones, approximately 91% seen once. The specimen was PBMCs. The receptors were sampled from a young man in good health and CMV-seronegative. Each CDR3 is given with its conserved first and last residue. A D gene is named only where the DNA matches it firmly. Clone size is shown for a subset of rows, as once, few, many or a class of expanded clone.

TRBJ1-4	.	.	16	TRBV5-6	CASSLDGSTGNEKLFF	TGTGCCAGCAGCTTGGATGGATCGACAGGAAATGAAAAACTGTTTTTT
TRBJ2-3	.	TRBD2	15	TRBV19	CASTHSGGAVDTQYF	TGTGCCAGTACCCATAGCGGGGGGGCCGTGGATACGCAGTATTTT
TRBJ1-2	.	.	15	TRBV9	CASSVGAATLYGYTF	TGTGCCAGCAGCGTAGGGGCAGCCACCCTTTATGGCTACACCTTC
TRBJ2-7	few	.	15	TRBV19	CASSTRGQSSYEQYF	TGTGCCAGTAGTACTAGGGGACAAAGCTCCTACGAGCAGTACTTC
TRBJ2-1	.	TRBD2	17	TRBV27	CASSYSLAGVSYNEQFF	TGTGCCAGCAGCTATTCACTAGCGGGAGTCTCCTACAATGAGCAGTTCTTC
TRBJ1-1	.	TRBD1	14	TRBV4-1	CASSSHRGSTEAFF	TGCGCCAGCAGCTCGCACAGGGGATCCACTGAAGCTTTCTTT
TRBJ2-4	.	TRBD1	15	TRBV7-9	CASSSNRGAKNIQYF	TGTGCCAGCAGCTCAAACAGGGGAGCCAAAAACATTCAGTACTTC
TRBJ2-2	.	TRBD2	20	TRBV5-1	CASTTGGGLAGESNTGELFF	TGCGCCAGCACCACAGGGGGCGGACTAGCGGGAGAGTCGAACACCGGGGAGCTGTTTTTT
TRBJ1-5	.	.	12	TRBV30	CAWSFRNQPQHF	TGTGCCTGGAGTTTCAGGAATCAGCCCCAGCATTTT
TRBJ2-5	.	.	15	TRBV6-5	CASSYSSILRETQYF	TGTGCCAGCAGTTACTCGTCCATATTGAGGGAAACCCAGTACTTC
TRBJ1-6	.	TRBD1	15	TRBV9	CASSGQGLANSPLHF	TGTGCCAGCAGCGGACAGGGACTAGCAAATTCACCCCTCCACTTT
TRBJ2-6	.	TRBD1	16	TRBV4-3	CASSQATGTGANVLTF	TGCGCCAGCAGCCAAGCGACAGGGACTGGGGCCAACGTCCTGACTTTC
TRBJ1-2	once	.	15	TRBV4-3	CASSRTGLSDRGYTF	TGCGCCAGCAGTCGTACAGGGCTCTCGGATCGGGGCTACACCTTC
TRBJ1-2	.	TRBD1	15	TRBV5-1	CASSSTGGTNYGYTF	TGCGCCAGCAGTTCAACAGGGGGCACTAACTATGGCTACACCTTC
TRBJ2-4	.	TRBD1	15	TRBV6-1	CASSEATGGVDIQYF	TGTGCCAGCAGTGAAGCGACAGGGGGAGTAGACATTCAGTACTTC
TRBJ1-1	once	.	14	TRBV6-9	CASSYRHHRFEAFF	TGTGCCAGCAGTTATCGACATCACAGGTTTGAAGCTTTCTTT
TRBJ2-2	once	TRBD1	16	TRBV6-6	CASSYSRQGADGELFF	TGTGCCAGCAGTTACTCGAGACAGGGGGCGGACGGGGAGCTGTTTTTT
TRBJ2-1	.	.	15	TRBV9	CASSAPGSRASEQFF	TGTGCCAGCAGCGCACCAGGCTCCAGGGCCTCTGAGCAGTTCTTC
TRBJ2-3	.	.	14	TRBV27	CASSLSLSTDTQYF	TGTGCCAGCAGTTTAAGCCTGAGCACAGATACGCAGTATTTT
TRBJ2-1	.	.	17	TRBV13	CASSSTGLAGKRNEQFF	TGTGCCAGCAGCTCGACAGGGCTAGCGGGTAAACGGAATGAGCAGTTCTTC
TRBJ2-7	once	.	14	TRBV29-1	CSVGGRINPYEQYF	TGCAGCGTTGGGGGGCGTATTAACCCCTACGAGCAGTACTTC
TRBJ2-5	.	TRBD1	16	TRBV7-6	CASSLADREPLGTQYF	TGTGCCAGCAGCTTAGCGGACAGGGAACCGTTGGGGACCCAGTACTTC
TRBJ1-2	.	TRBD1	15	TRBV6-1	CASSVGQGTNYGYTF	TGTGCCAGCAGTGTTGGACAGGGGACTAACTATGGCTACACCTTC
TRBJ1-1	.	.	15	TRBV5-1	CASSLEWGQGTEAFF	TGCGCCAGCAGCTTGGAGTGGGGCCAGGGGACTGAAGCTTTCTTT
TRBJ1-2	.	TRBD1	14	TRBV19	CASSTGQGAGGYTF	TGTGCCAGTAGTACAGGACAGGGGGCTGGTGGCTACACCTTC
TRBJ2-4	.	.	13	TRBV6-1	CATWTLAKNIQYF	TGTGCCACTTGGACTTTAGCCAAAAACATTCAGTACTTC
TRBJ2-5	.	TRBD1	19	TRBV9	CASSVATFGTGGEQETQYF	TGTGCCAGCAGCGTAGCTACGTTTGGGACAGGGGGTGAACAAGAGACCCAGTACTTC
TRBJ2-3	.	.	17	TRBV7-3	CASSLPGGSNSTDTQYF	TGTGCCAGCAGCTTACCCGGAGGTAGCAATAGCACAGATACGCAGTATTTT
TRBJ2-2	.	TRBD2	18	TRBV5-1	CASSLSKGLAGHTGELFF	TGCGCCAGCAGCTTATCTAAGGGACTAGCGGGGCACACCGGGGAGCTGTTTTTT
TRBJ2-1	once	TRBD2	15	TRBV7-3	CASSTGTSGLDEQFF	TGTGCCAGCAGCACCGGGACTAGTGGTTTGGATGAGCAGTTCTTC
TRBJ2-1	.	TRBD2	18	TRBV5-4	CASSHRGTSGGEGNEQFF	TGTGCCAGCAGCCATAGAGGGACTAGCGGGGGCGAGGGCAATGAGCAGTTCTTC
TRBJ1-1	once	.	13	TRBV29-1	CSVLLGGWTEAFF	TGCAGCGTTCTGCTGGGGGGATGGACTGAAGCTTTCTTT
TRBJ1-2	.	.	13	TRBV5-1	CASSDKQGYGYTF	TGCGCCAGCAGCGATAAGCAGGGCTATGGCTACACCTTC
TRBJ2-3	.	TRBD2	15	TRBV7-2	CASRRTSGSKDTQYF	TGTGCCAGTAGAAGGACTAGCGGGAGTAAGGATACGCAGTATTTT
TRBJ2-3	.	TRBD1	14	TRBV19	CASNTGQGTDTQYF	TGTGCCAGTAATACTGGACAGGGGACAGATACGCAGTATTTT